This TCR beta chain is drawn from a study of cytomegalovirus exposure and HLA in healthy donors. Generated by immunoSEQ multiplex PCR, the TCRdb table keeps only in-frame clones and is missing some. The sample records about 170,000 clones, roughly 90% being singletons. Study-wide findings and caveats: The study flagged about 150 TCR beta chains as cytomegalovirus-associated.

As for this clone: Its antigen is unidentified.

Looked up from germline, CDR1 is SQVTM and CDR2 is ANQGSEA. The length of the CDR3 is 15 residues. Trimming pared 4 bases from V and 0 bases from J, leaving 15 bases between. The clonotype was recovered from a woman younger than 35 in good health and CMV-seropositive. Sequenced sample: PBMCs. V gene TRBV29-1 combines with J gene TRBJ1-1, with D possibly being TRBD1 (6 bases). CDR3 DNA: TGCAGCGTTGGGATGGGGTACAGGGTGAACACTGAAGCTTTCTTT. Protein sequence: CSVGMGYRVNTEAFF. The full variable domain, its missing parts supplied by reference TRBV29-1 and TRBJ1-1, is SAVISQKPSRDICQRGTSLTIQCQVDSQVTMMFWYRQQPGQSLTLIATANQGSEATYESGFVIDKFPISRPNLTFSTLTVSNMSPEDSSIYLCSVGMGYRVNTEAFFGQGTRLTVV.